This TCR beta chain was retrieved from a study of a mutant IDH1 vaccine in newly diagnosed glioma. In the study overall: Receipt of radiotherapy, temozolomide, or both preceded the study, and most received both. Study-level points and caveats: Vaccination elicited immune responses in 80% to 95% of patients.

Time point meaning: week 35, safety follow-up. Every vaccination contained 300 ug of the mutant IDH1 20-mer peptide and was paired with topical imiquimod. Donor diagnoses consisted of new WHO grade 3 or 4 IDH1-mutant, ATRX-lost astrocytomas. Produced via immunoSEQ multiplex PCR; TCRdb's table is partial and in-frame only. The data show around 50,000 clones, roughly 84% seen once. This clone was seen just once. Its target is not known. The germline CDR1 and CDR2 sequences are LNHDA and SQIVND (reference sequence). Trimming removed 1 base at V and 5 bases at J, with 8 bases between. CDR3 size: 13 residues.

The clonotype was recovered from a woman between 18 and 30 years old with glioma. The chain joins TRBV19 to TRBJ1-1; D is uncertain. The sample here was PBMCs, taken from a glioma patient whose treatment included an IDH1 peptide vaccine. For the CDR3, the DNA is TGTGCCAGTAGTATAGGGTACGTAACTGAAGCTTTCTTT. Translating it yields CASSIGYVTEAFF.